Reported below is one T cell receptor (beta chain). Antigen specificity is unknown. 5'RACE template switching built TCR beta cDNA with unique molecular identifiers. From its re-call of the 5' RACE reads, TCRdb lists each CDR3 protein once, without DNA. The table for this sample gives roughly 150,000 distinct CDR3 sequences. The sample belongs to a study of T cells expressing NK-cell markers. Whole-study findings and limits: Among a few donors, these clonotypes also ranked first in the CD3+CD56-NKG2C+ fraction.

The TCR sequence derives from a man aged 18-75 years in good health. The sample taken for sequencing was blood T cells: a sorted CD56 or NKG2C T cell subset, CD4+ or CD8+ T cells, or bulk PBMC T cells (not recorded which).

The CDR3 sequence: CASSTGLAGYENQYF. The chain links TRBV12-3 or TRBV12-4 to TRBJ2-5; checking the TCRdb D call of TRBD2 is not possible without DNA. This CDR3 is 15 amino acids long.